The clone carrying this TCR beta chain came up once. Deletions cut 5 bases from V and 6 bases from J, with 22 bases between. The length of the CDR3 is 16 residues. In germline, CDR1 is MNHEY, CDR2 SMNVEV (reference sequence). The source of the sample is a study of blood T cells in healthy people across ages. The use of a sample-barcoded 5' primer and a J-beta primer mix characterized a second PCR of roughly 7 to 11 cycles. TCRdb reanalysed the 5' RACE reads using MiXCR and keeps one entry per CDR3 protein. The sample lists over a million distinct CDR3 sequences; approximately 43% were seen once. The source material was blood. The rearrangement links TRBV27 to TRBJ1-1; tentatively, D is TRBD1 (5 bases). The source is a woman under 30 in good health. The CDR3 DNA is TGTGCCAGCAGTATCCGGGGGGGGGGAGGGAGGTCTGAAGCTTTCTTT. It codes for CASSIRGGGGRSEAFF.